Sequencing of this T cell receptor beta chain was carried out in a study of shared clonotypes between healthy human individuals. Turning to the study itself: Per donor, CD8 memory used one plate, CD8 naive used two, CD4 memory used three and CD4 naive used three.

Findings of the study overall: Rarefaction demonstrated incomplete sorted-subset sequencing despite large depth.

V lost 2 bases, J lost 1 base, and 9 bases stayed unmatched. The CDR3 is 17 residues long. Germline V gene sequence: CDR1 SGHAT, CDR2 FQNNGV. Only one count was recorded for this clone. The antigen is undetermined. The naive CD8 fraction comprised CD45RO-negative cells positively selected for CCR7 and excluded terminally differentiated effector memory CD45RA+ cells. Every immunoSEQ plate was one replicate of a subset's evenly spread DNA. DNA at 150 to 200 ng, about 30,000 T cell genomes, went into sorted-subset replicate PCRs. Here immunoSEQ multiplex PCR was the method, and the copy in TCRdb shows in-frame clones only, minus some. The repertoire holds under 2,000,000 clones, with about 95% as singletons.

The clonotype was recovered from a man between 18 and 29 years old in good health. V gene TRBV11-2 combines with J gene TRBJ1-1, with TRBD1 identical over 8 bases. Sequenced input: naive CD8+ T cells sorted from blood. The CDR3 bases are TGTGCCAGCAGCTTATCCGTTTCCGGGACAGGGAACACTGAAGCTTTCTTT. Translating it yields CASSLSVSGTGNTEAFF.